A selection of T cell receptor beta chains follows, all from one sample in a study of blood T cell repertoires in COVID-19. Profiled with immunoSEQ multiplex PCR; TCRdb holds only in-frame clones, not every one. The sample has 150,000 to 200,000 clones, approximately 85% seen once. Sequenced input: peripheral blood. Every receptor here comes from a man aged 60 to 75 who had recovered from COVID-19. Both conserved end residues are trimmed from each CDR3.

j_gene: TRBJ1-3; v_gene: TRBV9; CDR3aa: ASSYTGVNSGNTIY
j_gene: TRBJ2-5; v_gene: TRBV3-1/TRBV3-2; CDR3aa: ASSLRTGQETQY
j_gene: TRBJ1-6; v_gene: TRBV27; CDR3aa: ASSWDWGESPLH
j_gene: TRBJ2-2; v_gene: TRBV29-1; CDR3aa: SVDSHQGTGELF
j_gene: TRBJ1-2; v_gene: TRBV19; CDR3aa: ASSITVYGYT
j_gene: TRBJ2-5; v_gene: TRBV29-1; CDR3aa: SVPGQTQETQY
j_gene: TRBJ1-2; v_gene: TRBV7-2; CDR3aa: ASSQYVGQGAMGYT
j_gene: TRBJ2-7; v_gene: TRBV7-9; CDR3aa: ASSLKGAAQEQY
j_gene: TRBJ1-3; v_gene: TRBV6-1; CDR3aa: ASSEALLLSSGNTIY
j_gene: TRBJ2-1; v_gene: TRBV5-4; CDR3aa: ASSLKRGGLYNEQF
j_gene: TRBJ2-2; v_gene: TRBV18; CDR3aa: ASSPRAGANTGELF
j_gene: TRBJ1-1; v_gene: TRBV10-3; CDR3aa: AISVRENTEAF
j_gene: TRBJ1-1; v_gene: TRBV4-1; CDR3aa: ASSHRENSNTEAF
j_gene: TRBJ1-1; v_gene: TRBV7-3; CDR3aa: ASSPQGRRDTEAF
j_gene: TRBJ2-7; v_gene: TRBV19; CDR3aa: ASKDRASYEQY
j_gene: TRBJ2-3; v_gene: TRBV18; CDR3aa: ASSPYTDTQY
j_gene: TRBJ2-7; v_gene: TRBV10-3; CDR3aa: AIMEASATYEQY
j_gene: TRBJ1-1; v_gene: TRBV12-5; CDR3aa: ASGLGTQGAEAF
j_gene: TRBJ1-5; v_gene: TRBV3-1/TRBV3-2; CDR3aa: ASSQGQGGQPQH
j_gene: TRBJ2-4; v_gene: TRBV6-2/TRBV6-3; CDR3aa: ASSGDRGKNIQY
j_gene: TRBJ2-7; v_gene: TRBV24-1; CDR3aa: ATSETDRVKAYEQY
j_gene: TRBJ2-7; v_gene: TRBV10-3; CDR3aa: AISPDRGSYEQY
j_gene: TRBJ1-1; v_gene: TRBV7-3; CDR3aa: ASSPPDRVRTEAF
j_gene: TRBJ2-1; v_gene: TRBV6-1; CDR3aa: ASSGRADSVGNEQF
j_gene: TRBJ1-2; v_gene: TRBV6-5; CDR3aa: ASSYRDRAYGYT
j_gene: TRBJ2-1; v_gene: TRBV7-7; CDR3aa: ASSLRDSSYNEQF
j_gene: TRBJ1-4; v_gene: TRBV6-5; CDR3aa: ASRPTGREKLF
j_gene: TRBJ2-2; v_gene: TRBV19; CDR3aa: ASSEYTGELF
j_gene: TRBJ1-2; v_gene: TRBV27; CDR3aa: ASSPTGTVFYGYT
j_gene: TRBJ2-7; v_gene: TRBV5-1; CDR3aa: ASSYPLKGQGVEEQY
j_gene: TRBJ1-1; v_gene: TRBV4-1; CDR3aa: ASSQDKAVNTEAF
j_gene: TRBJ2-2; v_gene: TRBV7-2; CDR3aa: ASSPPGTRLGWELF
j_gene: TRBJ1-3; v_gene: TRBV28; CDR3aa: ASSTRGKPFSGNTIY
j_gene: TRBJ1-3; v_gene: TRBV3-1/TRBV3-2; CDR3aa: ASSQDRGTTGNTIY
j_gene: TRBJ2-3; v_gene: TRBV19; CDR3aa: ASMPGGYTDTQY
j_gene: TRBJ2-1; v_gene: TRBV5-1; CDR3aa: ASSGLAGGGIYNEQF
j_gene: TRBJ1-2; v_gene: TRBV5-4; CDR3aa: ASSQALRGYT
j_gene: TRBJ2-5; v_gene: TRBV27; CDR3aa: ASRAGGRHLGTQY
j_gene: TRBJ1-5; v_gene: TRBV27; CDR3aa: ASSFQGSGQPQH
j_gene: TRBJ1-2; v_gene: TRBV9; CDR3aa: ASSVGPTGTYT
j_gene: TRBJ1-1; v_gene: TRBV2; CDR3aa: AIPRAGFVEAF
j_gene: TRBJ2-5; v_gene: TRBV5-1; CDR3aa: ASSPGTEETQY
j_gene: TRBJ2-7; v_gene: TRBV27; CDR3aa: ASSHGNGKPEQY
j_gene: TRBJ1-4; v_gene: TRBV7-9; CDR3aa: GSRGEGAWEKLF
j_gene: TRBJ2-7; v_gene: TRBV6-2/TRBV6-3; CDR3aa: ASSWTGAREQY
j_gene: TRBJ1-1; v_gene: TRBV18; CDR3aa: ASEGTGDTEAF
j_gene: TRBJ2-5; v_gene: TRBV4-1; CDR3aa: ASSQILGTQY
j_gene: TRBJ1-2; v_gene: TRBV2; CDR3aa: ASTLGQTYGYT
j_gene: TRBJ2-2; v_gene: TRBV19; CDR3aa: ASRLAELDTGELF
j_gene: TRBJ2-7; v_gene: TRBV13; CDR3aa: ASSFNSGGHSYEQY
j_gene: TRBJ2-7; v_gene: TRBV14; CDR3aa: ASSAGQYEQY
j_gene: TRBJ1-6; v_gene: TRBV6-2/TRBV6-3; CDR3aa: ASSLGAYNSPLH